The next 7 T cell receptor beta chains were all read from a single sample in a study of T cells in Graves' hyperthyroidism and ophthalmopathy. What was amplified from RNA transcripts were TCR beta CDR3 regions. HTBI primers drove first-round RT-PCR of the TCR CDR3. TCRdb itself ran the multiplex PCR reads through MiXCR, one entry per CDR3 protein. The top ten hold roughly 16% of the sample, which has roughly 700,000 distinct CDR3 sequences, 15% to 20% seen once. Sequenced input: blood. These receptors all stem from a man aged 50-59 years with Graves' hyperthyroidism.

This clonotype occurred many times. This sequence joins TRBV13 and TRBJ2-1; TRBD2 aligns across 7 bases. This CDR3 is built from 18 residues. V was clipped by 5 bases and J by 9 bases; unmatched bases: 22. The germline CDR1 and CDR2 sequences are PRHDT and FYEKMQ (reference sequence). Here the CDR3 reads CASSPSFWGRGVRGEQFF. The CDR3 nucleotides are TGTGCCAGCAGCCCTTCTTTCTGGGGGAGGGGAGTTAGGGGTGAGCAGTTCTTC.

This chain uses TRBV2 with TRBJ2-3, with 13 bases that match TRBD2. Germline-derived CDR1 and CDR2 are SNHLY and FYNNEI. V was pared by 6 bases and J by 3 bases, with 6 bases of the junction left unmatched. This CDR3 contains 16 residues. CDR3 sequence (DNA): TGTGCCAGCAGGGATCGGACTAGCGGGAGAACAGATACGCAGTATTTT. Its protein product is CASRDRTSGRTDTQYF.

In this sample, this clonotype turned up a few times. This chain connects TRBV9 to TRBJ2-3, with TRBD2 matching over 12 bases. J was trimmed by 5 bases and V by 4 bases; bases with no gene match: 8. The V gene's germline CDR1 is SGDLS and CDR2 YYNGEE. CDR3 size: 16 residues. Written as DNA, the CDR3 is TGTGCCAGCAGCTTCGGACTAGCGGGAAGGAAAGATACGCAGTATTTT. Residues: CASSFGLAGRKDTQYF.

This clonotype was seen ten or more times. The V and J genes are TRBV28 and TRBJ1-6, with D maybe TRBD1 (6 bases). Trimming shortened V by 1 base and J by 1 base, and 11 bases separated the two germline ends. Looked up from germline, CDR1 is MDHEN and CDR2 is SYDVKM. The CDR3 consists of 17 residues. Here the CDR3 reads CASSLFPTGSYNSPLHF. The CDR3 bases are TGTGCCAGCAGTTTATTCCCTACAGGGTCCTATAATTCACCCCTCCACTTT.

This clonotype was counted ten times or more. The chain joins TRBV7-9 to TRBJ1-5; 7 nucleotides align to TRBD1. The CDR3 is made up of 15 amino acids. Germline V CDR1 and CDR2: SEHNR, FQNEAQ (reference sequence). The junction had 2 bases not matched to a gene; V was cut back by 0 bases and J by 3 bases. CDR3 nucleotides: TGTGCCAGCAGCTTAGCGGGGACAGACAATCAGCCCCAGCATTTT. Its protein product is CASSLAGTDNQPQHF.

This clonotype has more than one count but fewer than ten. The chain has TRBV10-1 and TRBJ1-2; no reliable D call. The CDR3 consists of 14 residues. The V end lost 3 bases, the J end lost 6 bases, and 14 bases lay between the germline ends. Germline assignment: CDR1 WNHNN and CDR2 SYGVQD (reference sequence). CDR3 amino acids: CASSEFPDGDGYTF. CDR3 nucleotides: TGCGCCAGCAGTGAATTCCCGGACGGAGATGGCTACACCTTC.

This sequence joins TRBV7-9 and TRBJ2-3; 15 bases are a match to TRBD2. The J segment lost 5 bases and the V segment lost 5 bases, leaving 5 bases of the junction unmatched. The CDR3 runs to 16 residues. Germline V lookup: CDR1 SEHNR, CDR2 FQNEAQ (reference sequence). The CDR3 sequence is CASSIWTSGRVDTQYF. DNA for the CDR3: TGTGCCAGCAGCATCTGGACTAGCGGGAGGGTAGATACGCAGTATTTT.